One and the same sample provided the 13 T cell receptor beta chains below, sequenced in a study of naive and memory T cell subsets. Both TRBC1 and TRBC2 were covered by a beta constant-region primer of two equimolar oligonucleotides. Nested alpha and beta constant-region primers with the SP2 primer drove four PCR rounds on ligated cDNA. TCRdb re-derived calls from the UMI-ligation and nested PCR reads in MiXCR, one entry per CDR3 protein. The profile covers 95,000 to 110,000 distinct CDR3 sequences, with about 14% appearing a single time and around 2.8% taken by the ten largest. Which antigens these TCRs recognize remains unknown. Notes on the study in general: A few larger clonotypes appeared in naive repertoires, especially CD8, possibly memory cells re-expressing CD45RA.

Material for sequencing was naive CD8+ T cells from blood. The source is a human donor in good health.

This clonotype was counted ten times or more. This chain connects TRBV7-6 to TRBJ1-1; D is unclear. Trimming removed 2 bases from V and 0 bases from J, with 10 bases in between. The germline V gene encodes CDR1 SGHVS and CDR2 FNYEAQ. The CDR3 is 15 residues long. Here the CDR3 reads CASSLSGRLNTEAFF. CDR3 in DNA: TGTGCCAGCAGCTTATCAGGACGGTTGAACACTGAAGCTTTCTTT.

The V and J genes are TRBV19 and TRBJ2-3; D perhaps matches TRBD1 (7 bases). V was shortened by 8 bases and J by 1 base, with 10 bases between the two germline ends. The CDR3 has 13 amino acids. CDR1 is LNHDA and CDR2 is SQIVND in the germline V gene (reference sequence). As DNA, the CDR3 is TGTGCCAGTGGCAGGGGGGGCACAGATACGCAGTATTTT. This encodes CASGRGGTDTQYF.

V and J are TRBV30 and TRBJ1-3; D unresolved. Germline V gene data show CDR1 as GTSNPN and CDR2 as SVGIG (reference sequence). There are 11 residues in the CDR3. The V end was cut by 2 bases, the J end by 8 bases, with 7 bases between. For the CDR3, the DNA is TGTGCCTGGAGTTTTGGGGACACCATATATTTT. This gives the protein CAWSFGDTIYF. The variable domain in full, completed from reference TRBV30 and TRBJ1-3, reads SQTIHQWPATLVQPVGSPLSLECTVEGTSNPNLYWYRQAAGRGLQLLFYSVGIGQISSEVPQNLSASRPQDRQFILSSKKLLLSDSGFYLCAWSFGDTIYFGEGSWLTVV.

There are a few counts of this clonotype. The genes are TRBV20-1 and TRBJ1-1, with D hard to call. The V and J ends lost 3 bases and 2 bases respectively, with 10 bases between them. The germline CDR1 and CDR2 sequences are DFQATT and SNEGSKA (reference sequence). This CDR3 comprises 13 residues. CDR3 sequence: CSASEGLNTEAFF. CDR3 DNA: TGCAGTGCTAGCGAGGGCCTCAACACTGAAGCTTTCTTT.

CDR3 sequence reads: CASSLSPGEKLFF. The CDR3 nucleotides are TGTGCCAGCAGTTTGTCTCCAGGGGAAAAACTGTTTTTT. The rearrangement joins TRBV12-3 or TRBV12-4 to TRBJ1-4, with D tentatively TRBD1 (5 bases). This CDR3 spans 13 amino acids. Trimming pared 3 bases from V and 8 bases from J, leaving 10 bases between.

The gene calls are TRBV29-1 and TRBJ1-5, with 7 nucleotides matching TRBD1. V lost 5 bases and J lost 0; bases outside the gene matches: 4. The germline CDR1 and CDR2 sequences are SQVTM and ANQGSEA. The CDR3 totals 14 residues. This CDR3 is CSVQTGDSNQPQHF. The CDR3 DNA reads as TGCAGCGTTCAAACAGGGGATAGCAATCAGCCCCAGCATTTT.

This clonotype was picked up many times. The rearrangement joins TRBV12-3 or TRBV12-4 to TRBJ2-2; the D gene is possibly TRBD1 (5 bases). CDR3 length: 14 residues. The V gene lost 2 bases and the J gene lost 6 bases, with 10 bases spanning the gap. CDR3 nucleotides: TGTGCCAGCAGTTTACTTGGCAGGGCCGGGGAGCTGTTTTTT. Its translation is CASSLLGRAGELFF.

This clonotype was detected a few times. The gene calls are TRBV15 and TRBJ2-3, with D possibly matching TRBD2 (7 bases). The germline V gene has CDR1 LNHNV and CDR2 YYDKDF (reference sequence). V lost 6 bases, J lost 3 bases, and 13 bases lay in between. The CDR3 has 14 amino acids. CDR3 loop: CATSGGGGTDTQYF. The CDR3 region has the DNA TGTGCCACCAGTGGGGGAGGGGGGACAGATACGCAGTATTTT.

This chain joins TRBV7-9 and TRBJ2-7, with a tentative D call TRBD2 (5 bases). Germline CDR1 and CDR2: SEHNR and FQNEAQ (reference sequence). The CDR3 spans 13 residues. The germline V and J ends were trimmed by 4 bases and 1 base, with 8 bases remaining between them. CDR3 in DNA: TGTGCCAGCAGCTCGGGGATGTCCTACGAGCAGTACTTC. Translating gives CASSSGMSYEQYF.

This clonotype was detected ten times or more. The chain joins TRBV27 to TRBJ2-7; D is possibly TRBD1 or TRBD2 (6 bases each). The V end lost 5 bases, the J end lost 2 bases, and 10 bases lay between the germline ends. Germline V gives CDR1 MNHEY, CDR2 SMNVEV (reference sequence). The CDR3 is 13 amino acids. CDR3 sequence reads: CASSRGPAYEQYF. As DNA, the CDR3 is TGTGCCAGCAGTCGGGGGCCGGCCTACGAGCAGTACTTC.

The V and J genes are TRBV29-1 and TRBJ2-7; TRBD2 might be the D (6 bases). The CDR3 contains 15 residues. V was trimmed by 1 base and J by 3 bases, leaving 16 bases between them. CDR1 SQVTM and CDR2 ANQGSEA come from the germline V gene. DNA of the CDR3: TGCAGCGTTGAAGCGTGGGGACTGGAGGACTACGAGCAGTACTTC. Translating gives CSVEAWGLEDYEQYF.

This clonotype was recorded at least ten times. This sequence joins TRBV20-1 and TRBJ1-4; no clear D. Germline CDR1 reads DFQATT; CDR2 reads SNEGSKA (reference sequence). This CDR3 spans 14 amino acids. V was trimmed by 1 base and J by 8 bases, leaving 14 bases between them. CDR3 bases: TGCAGTGCTAGAGGGTACGGACTGGGCGAAAAACTGTTTTTT. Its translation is CSARGYGLGEKLFF.

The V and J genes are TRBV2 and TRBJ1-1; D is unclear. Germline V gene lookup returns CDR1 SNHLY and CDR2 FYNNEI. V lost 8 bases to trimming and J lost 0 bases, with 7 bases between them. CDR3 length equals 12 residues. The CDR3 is CASEALNTEAFF. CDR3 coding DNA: TGTGCCAGCGAGGCGTTGAACACTGAAGCTTTCTTT.